This T cell receptor (beta chain) was sequenced in a study of T-cell reconstitution after alpha-beta-depleted transplantation in children. Study-wide results and limits: T-cell counts and diversity were attributed mostly to newly produced T cells one year after transplant. There were some patients whose high TCRbeta diversity at day 60 came from surviving recipient T cells and thymic progenitors.

This clonotype has a count of ten or more. What it recognizes is unknown. Unique molecular identifiers were incorporated during preparation of the TCRbeta library. TCRdb processed the PCR reads anew with MiXCR; each CDR3 protein has one entry. The sample records about 640,000 distinct CDR3 sequences, 13% being singletons. Looked up from germline, CDR1 is MDHEN and CDR2 is SYDVKM. Trimming left V 5 bases short and J 0 bases short, with 9 bases between. The CDR3 runs to 14 residues. This TCR was recovered from a male patient younger than 18 who had a stem cell transplant for acute myeloid leukemia, so the T cells may come from the graft donor. V usage is TRBV28 and J usage is TRBJ2-3, with D possibly TRBD2 on 6 matching bases. Material: PBMCs, mostly from graft donor cells, obtained 360 days after TCRalphabeta/CD19-depleted stem cell transplant. CDR3 loop: CASSPGRSTDTQYF. CDR3 in DNA: TGTGCCAGCAGTCCCGGGAGAAGCACAGATACGCAGTATTTT.